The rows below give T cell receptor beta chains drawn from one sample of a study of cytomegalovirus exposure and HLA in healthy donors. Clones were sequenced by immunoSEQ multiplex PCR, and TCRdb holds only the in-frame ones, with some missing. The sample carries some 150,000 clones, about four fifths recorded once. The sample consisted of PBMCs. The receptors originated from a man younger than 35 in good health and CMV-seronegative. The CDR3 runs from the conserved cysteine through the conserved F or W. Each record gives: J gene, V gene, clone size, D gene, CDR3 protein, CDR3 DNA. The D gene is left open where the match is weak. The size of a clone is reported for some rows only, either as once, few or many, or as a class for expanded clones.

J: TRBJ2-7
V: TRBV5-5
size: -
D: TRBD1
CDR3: CASSPGQGRYYEQYF
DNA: TGTGCCAGCAGCCCAGGACAGGGACGGTACTACGAGCAGTACTTC

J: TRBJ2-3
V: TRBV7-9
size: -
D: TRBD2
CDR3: CASGIAGTTDTQYF
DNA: TGTGCCAGCGGAATAGCGGGGACTACAGATACGCAGTATTTT

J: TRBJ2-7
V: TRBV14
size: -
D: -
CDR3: CASSQGVGTLPGEQYF
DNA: TGTGCCAGCAGCCAAGGTGTGGGGACACTCCCCGGCGAGCAGTACTTC

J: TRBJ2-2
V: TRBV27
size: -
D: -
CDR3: CASSLSVYPGSTGELFF
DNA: TGTGCCAGCAGTTTAAGTGTATACCCTGGGAGCACCGGGGAGCTGTTTTTT

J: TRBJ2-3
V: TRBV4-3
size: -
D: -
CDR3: CASSQDTWDTQYF
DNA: TGCGCCAGCAGCCAAGATACATGGGATACGCAGTATTTT

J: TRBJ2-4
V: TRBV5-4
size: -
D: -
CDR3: CASSFDSANIQYF
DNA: TGTGCCAGCAGCTTCGACAGTGCTAACATTCAGTACTTC

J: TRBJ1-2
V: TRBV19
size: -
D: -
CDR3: CASSQGLIYGYTF
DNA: TGTGCCAGTAGTCAGGGACTTATCTATGGCTACACCTTC

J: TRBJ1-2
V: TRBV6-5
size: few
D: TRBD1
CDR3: CASSLLGDRVNGYTF
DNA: TGTGCCAGCAGTCTACTAGGGGACAGGGTAAATGGCTACACCTTC

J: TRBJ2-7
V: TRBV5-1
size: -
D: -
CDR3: CASSLDWTAYYEQYF
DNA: TGCGCCAGCAGCTTGGACTGGACTGCTTACTACGAGCAGTACTTC

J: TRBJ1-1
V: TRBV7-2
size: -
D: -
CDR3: CASSLVSLLSSKAFF
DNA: TGTGCCAGCAGCTTAGTCAGCCTACTAAGCTCGAAAGCTTTCTTT

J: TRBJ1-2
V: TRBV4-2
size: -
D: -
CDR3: CASSQGRVDYGYTF
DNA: TGTGCCAGCAGCCAAGGCAGGGTCGACTATGGCTACACCTTC

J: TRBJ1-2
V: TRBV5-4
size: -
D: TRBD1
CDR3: CASSTGQGSYTF
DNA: TGTGCCAGCAGCACGGGACAGGGGAGCTACACCTTC

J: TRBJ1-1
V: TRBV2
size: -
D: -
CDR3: CASSEPGFYDTEAFF
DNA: TGTGCCAGCAGTGAACCGGGATTTTATGACACTGAAGCTTTCTTT

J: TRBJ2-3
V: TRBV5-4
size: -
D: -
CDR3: CASSLDGWVQYF
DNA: TGTGCCAGCAGCTTGGACGGGTGGGTGCAGTATTTT

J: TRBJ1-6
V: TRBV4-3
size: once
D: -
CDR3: CASSQGTLYNSPLHF
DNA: TGCGCCAGCAGCCAAGGGACACTCTATAATTCACCCCTCCACTTT

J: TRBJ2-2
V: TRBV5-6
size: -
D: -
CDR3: CASSLAGNTGELFF
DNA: TGTGCCAGCAGCTTGGCGGGGAACACCGGGGAGCTGTTTTTT

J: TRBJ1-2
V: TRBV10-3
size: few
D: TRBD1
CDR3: CAIQGAADYGYTF
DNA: TGTGCCATCCAGGGGGCCGCGGACTATGGCTACACCTTC

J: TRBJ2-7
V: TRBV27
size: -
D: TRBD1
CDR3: CASSLWGQGGYEQYF
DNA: TGTGCCAGCAGTTTATGGGGACAGGGGGGTTACGAGCAGTACTTC

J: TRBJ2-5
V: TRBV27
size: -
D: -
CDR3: CASSLGTWGETQYF
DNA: TGTGCCAGCAGTTTAGGGACTTGGGGAGAGACCCAGTACTTC

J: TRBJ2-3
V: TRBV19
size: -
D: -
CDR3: CASSTPLLGASTDTQYF
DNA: TGTGCCAGTAGTACCCCCTTGCTGGGCGCTAGCACAGATACGCAGTATTTT

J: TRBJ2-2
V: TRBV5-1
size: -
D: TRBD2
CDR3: CASSHTELAGAGELFF
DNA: TGCGCCAGCAGTCATACAGAACTAGCGGGGGCCGGGGAGCTGTTTTTT

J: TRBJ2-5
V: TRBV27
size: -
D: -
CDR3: CASSSLQGAAPYRQETQYF
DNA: TGTGCCAGCAGTTCTCTCCAGGGTGCTGCCCCGTACCGTCAAGAGACCCAGTACTTC

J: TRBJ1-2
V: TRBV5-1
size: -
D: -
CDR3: CASSPLFGLEGYGYTF
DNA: TGCGCCAGCAGCCCCCTATTCGGCTTGGAGGGGTATGGCTACACCTTC

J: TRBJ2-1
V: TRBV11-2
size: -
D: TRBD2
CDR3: CASSQRPIAGGPEQFF
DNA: TGTGCCAGCAGCCAGAGGCCGATAGCGGGGGGGCCAGAGCAGTTCTTC

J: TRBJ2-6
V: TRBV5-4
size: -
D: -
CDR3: CASSPRAPSSGANVLTF
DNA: TGTGCCAGCAGCCCCAGGGCGCCTAGCTCTGGGGCCAACGTCCTGACTTTC

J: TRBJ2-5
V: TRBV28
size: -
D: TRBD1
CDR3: CASSSTGTGRKTQYF
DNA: TGTGCCAGCAGTTCTACCGGGACAGGGCGGAAGACCCAGTACTTC

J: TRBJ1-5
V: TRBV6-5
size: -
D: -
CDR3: CASSPTGDSQPQHF
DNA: TGTGCCAGCAGCCCCACTGGGGACTCTCAGCCCCAGCATTTT

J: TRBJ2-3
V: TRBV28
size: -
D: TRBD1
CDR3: CASSWEQGFTDTQYF
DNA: TGTGCCAGCAGTTGGGAACAGGGGTTCACAGATACGCAGTATTTT

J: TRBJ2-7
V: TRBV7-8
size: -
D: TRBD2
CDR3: CASSLMAGDLNYEQYF
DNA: TGTGCCAGCAGTCTAATGGCGGGGGACTTGAATTACGAGCAGTACTTC

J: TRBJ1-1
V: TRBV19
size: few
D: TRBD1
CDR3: CASSDRGRLNTEAFF
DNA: TGTGCCAGTAGTGACAGGGGGAGACTGAACACTGAAGCTTTCTTT

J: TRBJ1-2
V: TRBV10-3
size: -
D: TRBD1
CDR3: CAISGLDRGRGYGYTF
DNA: TGTGCCATCAGTGGACTAGACAGGGGGCGAGGCTATGGCTACACCTTC

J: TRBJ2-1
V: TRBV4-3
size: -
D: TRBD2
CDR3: CASSQDSRGGYNEQFF
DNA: TGCGCCAGCAGCCAAGACTCCCGGGGGGGATACAATGAGCAGTTCTTC

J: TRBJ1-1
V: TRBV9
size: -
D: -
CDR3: CASSVDLTPNTEAFF
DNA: TGTGCCAGCAGCGTAGACCTAACTCCAAACACTGAAGCTTTCTTT

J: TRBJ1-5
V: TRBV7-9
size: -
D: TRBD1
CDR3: CASSGTGGGQPQHF
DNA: TGTGCCAGCAGCGGGACAGGAGGGGGCCAGCCCCAGCATTTT

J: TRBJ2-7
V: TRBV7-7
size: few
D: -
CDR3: CASSLHENSYEQYF
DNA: TGTGCTAGCAGCTTACACGAAAACTCCTACGAGCAGTACTTC

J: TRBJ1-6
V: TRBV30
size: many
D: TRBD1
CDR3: CAWSTGADNSPLHF
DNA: TGTGCCTGGAGCACAGGGGCCGATAATTCACCCCTCCACTTT

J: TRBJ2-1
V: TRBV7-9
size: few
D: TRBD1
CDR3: CASSSLGTGRLHEQFF
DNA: TGTGCCAGCAGCAGCCTCGGGACAGGCCGTCTCCATGAGCAGTTCTTC

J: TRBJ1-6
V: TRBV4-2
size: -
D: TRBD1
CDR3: CASSQDAGGSYNSPLHF
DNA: TGTGCCAGCAGCCAAGATGCAGGGGGCTCCTATAATTCACCCCTCCACTTT

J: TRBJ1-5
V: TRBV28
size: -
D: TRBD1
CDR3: CASSLWGRGGAGQPQHF
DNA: TGTGCCAGCAGTTTATGGGGGAGAGGGGGCGCGGGTCAGCCCCAGCATTTT

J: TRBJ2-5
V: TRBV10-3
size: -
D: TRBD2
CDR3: CAITPGGSGGQETRYF
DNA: TGTGCCATCACCCCCGGAGGGAGCGGGGGCCAAGAGACCCGGTACTTC

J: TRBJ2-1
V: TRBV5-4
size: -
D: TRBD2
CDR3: CASSLAGGGYNEQFF
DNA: TGTGCCAGCAGCCTAGCGGGGGGGGGATACAATGAGCAGTTCTTC

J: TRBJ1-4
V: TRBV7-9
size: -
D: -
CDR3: CASSWGATNEKLFF
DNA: TGTGCCAGCAGCTGGGGGGCAACTAATGAAAAACTGTTTTTT

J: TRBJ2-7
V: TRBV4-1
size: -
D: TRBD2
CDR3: CASSHGGLAGGLFAEQYF
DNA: TGCGCCAGCAGCCACGGGGGACTAGCGGGGGGCCTATTCGCCGAGCAGTACTTC

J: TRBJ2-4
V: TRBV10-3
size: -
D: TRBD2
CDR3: CAISEPPAGGAKNIQYF
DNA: TGTGCCATCAGTGAGCCCCCAGCGGGGGGAGCCAAAAACATTCAGTACTTC

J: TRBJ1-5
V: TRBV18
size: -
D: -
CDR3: CASSPPDGGRNQPQHF
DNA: TGTGCCAGCTCACCACCGGACGGGGGGAGAAATCAGCCCCAGCATTTT

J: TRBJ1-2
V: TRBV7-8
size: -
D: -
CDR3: CASSLVGGAHYGYTF
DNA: TGTGCCAGCAGCTTAGTAGGGGGGGCGCACTATGGCTACACCTTC

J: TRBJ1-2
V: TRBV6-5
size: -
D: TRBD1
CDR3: CASSGQGWGYGYTF
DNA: TGTGCCAGCAGTGGACAGGGTTGGGGGTATGGCTACACCTTC

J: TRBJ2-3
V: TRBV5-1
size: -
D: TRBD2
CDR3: CASSLERGTGDTQYF
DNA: TGCGCCAGCAGCTTGGAGCGGGGCACCGGGGATACGCAGTATTTT

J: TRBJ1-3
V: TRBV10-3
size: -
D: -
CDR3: CAISGHTEGNTIYF
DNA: TGTGCCATCAGTGGGCACACCGAAGGAAACACCATATATTTT

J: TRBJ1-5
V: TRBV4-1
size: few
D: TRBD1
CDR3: CASSQDLGRGNQPQHF
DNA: TGCGCCAGCAGCCAAGATTTGGGCAGGGGGAATCAGCCCCAGCATTTT

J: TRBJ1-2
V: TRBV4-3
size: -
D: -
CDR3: CASSQVGTGRGYTF
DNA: TGCGCCAGCAGCCAAGTGGGTACAGGAAGGGGCTACACCTTC

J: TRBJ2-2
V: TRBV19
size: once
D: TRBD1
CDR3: CASLRNRGDTGELFF
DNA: TGTGCCAGTCTTAGAAACAGGGGGGACACCGGGGAGCTGTTTTTT

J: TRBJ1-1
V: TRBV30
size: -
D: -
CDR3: CAWAPFPGNTEAFF
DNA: TGTGCCTGGGCGCCCTTTCCAGGGAACACTGAAGCTTTCTTT